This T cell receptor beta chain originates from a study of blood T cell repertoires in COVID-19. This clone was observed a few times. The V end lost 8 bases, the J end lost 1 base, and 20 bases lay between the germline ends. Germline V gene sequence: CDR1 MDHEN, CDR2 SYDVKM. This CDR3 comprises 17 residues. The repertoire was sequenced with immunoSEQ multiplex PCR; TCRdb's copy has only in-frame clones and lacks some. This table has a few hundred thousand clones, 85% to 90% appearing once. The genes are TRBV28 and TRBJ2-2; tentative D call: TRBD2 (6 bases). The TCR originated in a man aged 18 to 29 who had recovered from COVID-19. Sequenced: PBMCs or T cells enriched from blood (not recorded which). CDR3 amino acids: CASLGRESNRNTGELFF. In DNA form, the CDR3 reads TGTGCCAGCCTGGGACGGGAGAGCAATAGGAACACCGGGGAGCTGTTTTTT.